This record looks at one TCR beta chain sequence and its context. Its antigen is undetermined. The PCR contained 60 Vbeta and 13 Jbeta primers. Only in-frame clones appear in the TCRdb table, and some are missing; sequencing was by immunoSEQ multiplex PCR. This table holds some 45,000 clones, 70% to 80% found once. These data originate in a study of cytomegalovirus exposure and HLA in healthy donors. Whole-study context: HLA-typed donors were the source of approximately 80 million unique TCRs, which an early data release held. Study outcomes and limitations: Later analysis showed TCR association rates varying by HLA locus, highest for DRB1 and lowest for HLA-C. Segments of the TCR beta V type were, in most cases, productive about 87% or about 30% of the time in an earlier analysis. Certain sequence variants were highly shared and formed a cluster, and this cluster was likely a sequencing artifact.

V shed 0 bases, J shed 4 bases, and the junction held 9 bases outside the gene matches. The CDR3 contains 17 residues. The germline CDR1 and CDR2 sequences are GTSNPN and SVGIG (reference sequence). The sample consisted of PBMCs. The sequence derives from a man aged 25-45 years in good health and CMV-seronegative. The chain combines TRBV30 with TRBJ2-1; 10 bases are a match to TRBD2. The CDR3 region is CAWSVRPSGSPYNEQFF. The CDR3 bases are TGTGCCTGGAGTGTACGGCCTAGCGGGAGCCCTTACAATGAGCAGTTCTTC.